The 25 T cell receptor beta chains presented below share a single source sample, sequenced in a study of neurological immune-mediated disorders. TCRdb reprocessed the 5' RACE reads with MiXCR, giving one entry per CDR3 protein. The table shows 50,000 or so distinct CDR3 sequences, with more than 3.5% occurring only once. Specimen: PBMCs. Source of these receptors: a man between 60 and 75 years old with multiple sclerosis.

This clonotype was recorded at least ten times. This chain links TRBV20-1 with TRBJ2-1; D uncertain. V shed 0 bases and J shed 4 bases, with 10 bases lying between them. This CDR3 contains 14 residues. CDR1 DFQATT and CDR2 SNEGSKA come from the germline V gene (reference sequence). CDR3 residues: CSARDRVSYNEQFF. CDR3 in DNA: TGCAGTGCTAGAGATCGGGTCTCGTACAATGAGCAGTTCTTC.

This clonotype was recorded many times. V and J are TRBV12-3 or TRBV12-4 and TRBJ1-1; no clear D. V lost 7 bases and J lost 5, with 8 bases in between. The CDR3 loop spans 11 amino acids. The CDR3 DNA reads TGTGCCAGCAAGCAAATGACTGAAGCTTTCTTT. It codes for CASKQMTEAFF.

This clonotype has a count of ten or more. The chain combines TRBV20-1 with TRBJ2-1; 11 bases map to TRBD2. The CDR3 loop spans 15 amino acids. V was clipped by 6 bases and J by 3 bases; unmatched bases: 7. CDR1 is DFQATT, CDR2 SNEGSKA, per germline (reference sequence). The CDR3 DNA reads TGCAGTGCGCCTACCGGGACTAGCGGCTACAATGAGCAGTTCTTC. The encoded protein is CSAPTGTSGYNEQFF.

This clonotype has only a few counts. The CDR3 nucleotides are TGTGCCAGCAGCATGTTCGCCACCGGGTGGGGCTCCTACAATGAGCAGTTCTTC. Residues: CASSMFATGWGSYNEQFF. The V call is TRBV5-6, the J call TRBJ2-1, with no clear D. The CDR3 is 18 amino acids. Germline assignment: CDR1 SGHDT and CDR2 YYEEEE. V was trimmed by 4 bases and J by 0 bases, leaving 20 bases between them.

Notes on this clonotype: Since the CDR3 does not end with the conserved phenylalanine or tryptophan, this likely comes from a read error. V gene TRBV28 combines with J gene TRBJ2-1; D is possibly TRBD2 (6 bases). Per the germline V gene, CDR1 is MDHEN and CDR2 is SYDVKM. The V and J ends lost 4 bases and 4 bases respectively, with 17 bases between them. CDR3 length: 16 amino acids. The CDR3 region has the DNA TGTGCCAGCAGTTCCATTGCGGGGATGGGGTACAATGAGCAGTTCAAC. The encoded protein is CASSSIAGMGYNEQFN.

This clonotype has a count of ten or more. The CDR3 DNA is TGTGCCAGCAGCTTCAGGGGAGGGGTATCCTACGAGCAGTACTTC. It encodes CASSFRGGVSYEQYF. This chain connects TRBV5-8 to TRBJ2-7; a possible D gene is TRBD2 (7 bases). This CDR3 has 15 residues. Germline V gene sequence: CDR1 SGHTS, CDR2 YDEGEE. V gave up 2 bases and J gave up 1 base, with 13 bases separating them.

There are many counts of this clonotype. The gene calls are TRBV20-1 and TRBJ2-6; D is undetermined. This CDR3 is 13 amino acids long. Germline V gives CDR1 DFQATT, CDR2 SNEGSKA (reference sequence). Between the trimmed V and J ends, which lost 3 bases and 1 base, there was a span of 4 bases. CDR3 DNA: TGCAGTGCTAGTCCTTCTGGGGCCAACGTCCTGACTTTC. This encodes CSASPSGANVLTF.

This clonotype showed up many times. V and J are TRBV12-3 or TRBV12-4 and TRBJ2-1; maybe TRBD1 (6 bases). The V and J ends lost 1 base and 4 bases respectively, with 8 bases between them. The CDR3 covers 14 residues. CDR3: CASSLEQGYNEQFF. The CDR3, as DNA: TGTGCCAGCAGTTTAGAACAGGGTTACAATGAGCAGTTCTTC.

This clonotype occurred many times. The chain joins TRBV5-1 to TRBJ2-1; no clear D. The CDR3 runs to 13 residues. Germline V gives CDR1 SGHRS, CDR2 YFSETQ. Trimming took 3 bases from V and 3 from J, leaving 7 bases between them. The CDR3 spells CASSYQSYNEQFF. DNA for the CDR3: TGCGCCAGCAGCTACCAGAGCTACAATGAGCAGTTCTTC.

This clonotype was counted many times. The CDR3 bases are TGTGCCAGCAGCCAGGATCGCACAGATACGCAGTATTTT. Its protein product is CASSQDRTDTQYF. The V gene is TRBV4-2, the J gene TRBJ2-3, with D hard to call. V shed 3 bases and J shed 1 base, with 5 bases lying between them. Germline CDR1 is LGHNA and CDR2 is YNFKEQ. The length of the CDR3 is 13 residues.

This clonotype was picked up many times. The V call is TRBV6-5, the J call TRBJ2-3, with no clear D. The CDR3 is 15 residues long. CDR1 is MNHEY and CDR2 is SVGAGI in the germline V gene. V was pared by 2 bases and J by 2 bases, with 11 bases between. In DNA, the CDR3 is TGTGCCAGCAGTTACAATGGGGTGATCACAGATACGCAGTATTTT. The encoded protein is CASSYNGVITDTQYF.

In its sample, this clonotype was seen many times. The chain recombines TRBV24-1 with TRBJ1-5; D remains unclear. Trimming left V 7 bases short and J 4 bases short, with 13 bases between. CDR3 length: 14 amino acids. CDR1 and CDR2 (germline): KGHDR, SFDVKD. The CDR3 bases are TGTGCCACCAGCCCAAGACTCCGAAATCAGCCCCAGCATTTT. Its protein product is CATSPRLRNQPQHF.

Many counts were recorded for this clonotype. The chain combines TRBV5-1 with TRBJ1-1; D perhaps matches TRBD1 (5 bases). This CDR3 has 15 amino acids. The V gene lost 0 bases and the J gene lost 1 base, with 10 bases spanning the gap. Germline V CDR1 and CDR2: SGHRS, YFSETQ. The CDR3 loop is CASSLDAGPNTEAFF. The CDR3 DNA reads TGCGCCAGCAGCTTGGATGCGGGGCCGAACACTGAAGCTTTCTTT.

In this sample, this clonotype turned up many times. One end of the junction is discordant with germline, which a read error may explain. V usage is TRBV19 and J usage is TRBJ1-6, with D maybe TRBD1 (5 bases). CDR3 length: 18 amino acids. In germline, CDR1 is LNHDA, CDR2 SQIVND (reference sequence). The CDR3 DNA is TGTGCCAGTAGGAAAACCACGGGGGACGGGAAAAGTGGTTCAACCCTCAACTTT. Translation gives CASRKTTGDGKSGSTLNF.

In its sample, this clonotype was seen a few times. V usage is TRBV20-1 and J usage is TRBJ2-7; possible D gene TRBD2, 6 bases. This CDR3 has 15 amino acids. V was cut by 4 bases and J by 7 bases, with 23 bases left in between. Germline V gives CDR1 DFQATT, CDR2 SNEGSKA (reference sequence). CDR3 region: CSAKPRDSHIKEQYF. The CDR3, as DNA: TGCAGTGCTAAACCCCGGGACTCGCATATCAAAGAGCAGTACTTC.

Ten or more counts support this clonotype. V gene TRBV7-2 combines with J gene TRBJ1-2; D gene ambiguous. The CDR3 loop spans 14 amino acids. The germline CDR1 and CDR2 sequences are SGHTA and FQGNSA. V lost 2 bases and J lost 4, with 11 bases in between. CDR3 coding DNA: TGTGCCAGCAGCTTATCGAGACTCAGCTATGGCTACACCTTC. Its translation is CASSLSRLSYGYTF.

This clonotype was detected many times. The genes are TRBV20-1 and TRBJ1-6; perhaps TRBD1 as D (5 bases). The CDR3 is 16 amino acids. The V gene lost 6 bases and the J gene lost 7 bases, with 22 bases spanning the gap. Germline values: CDR1 DFQATT, CDR2 SNEGSKA (reference sequence). This chain's CDR3 is CSASPEGTPLNSPLHF. The CDR3 nucleotides are TGCAGTGCCTCCCCCGAAGGGACCCCCCTAAATTCACCCCTCCACTTT.

This clonotype showed up many times. The junction departs from germline at one end; a sequencing error may be responsible. The chain has TRBV12-3 or TRBV12-4 and TRBJ1-2; 7 nucleotides line up with TRBD1. This CDR3 contains 13 residues. Written as DNA, the CDR3 is TGTGCCAGCAGTATATCCGGGACAGAGGTTCTATACTTC. Its translation: CASSISGTEVLYF.

This clonotype was seen ten or more times. This chain uses TRBV12-3 or TRBV12-4 with TRBJ1-1, with TRBD1 matching over 7 bases. J lost 1 base, V lost 6 bases, and 5 bases had no gene match. This CDR3 has 14 residues. The DNA for the CDR3 is TGTGCCAGCAGGGCGGACAGGACGAACACTGAAGCTTTCTTT. This codes for CASRADRTNTEAFF.

This clonotype was counted at least ten times. The genes are TRBV15 and TRBJ1-4; 12 bases are a match to TRBD1. The CDR3 has 15 amino acids. Germline V CDR1 and CDR2: LNHNV, YYDKDF (reference sequence). Unmatched junction bases numbered 5, after V lost 4 bases and J lost 8 bases. The CDR3 sequence: CATSIGTGGAEKLFF. The CDR3 DNA reads as TGTGCCACCAGCATCGGGACAGGGGGCGCAGAAAAACTGTTTTTT.

This clonotype was counted ten times or more. In DNA, the CDR3 is TGCGCCAGCAGCGGAAATACTGACAGGACAGCCTACGAGCAGTACTTC. This encodes CASSGNTDRTAYEQYF. The chain has TRBV5-1 and TRBJ2-7; tentative D call: TRBD1 (6 bases). CDR1 is SGHRS and CDR2 is YFSETQ in the germline V gene. The CDR3 spans 16 residues. Deletions cut 4 bases from V and 2 bases from J, with 19 bases between.

This clonotype was detected only a few times. The chain carries TRBV5-1 and TRBJ2-1; 13 bases fit TRBD2. V lost 1 base and J lost 9; bases outside the gene matches: 13. CDR3 length: 18 residues. Germline loops: CDR1 SGHRS, CDR2 YFSETQ. Here the CDR3 reads CASSLQGLAGLDSIEQFF. For the CDR3, the DNA is TGCGCCAGCAGCTTGCAGGGACTAGCGGGACTAGATTCCATTGAGCAGTTCTTC.

In regard to this clonotype: Likely a read error: the CDR3 ends without its conserved phenylalanine or tryptophan. V gene TRBV20-1 combines with J gene TRBJ2-7, with 14 positions matching TRBD2. CDR3 length: 14 residues. Per the germline V gene, CDR1 is DFQATT and CDR2 is SNEGSKA (reference sequence). V lost 6 bases, J lost 4 bases, and 5 bases stayed unmatched. CDR3 DNA sequence: TGCAGTGCCCAACGGACTAGCGGGAGGTACGAGCAGTACAAC. This translates into CSAQRTSGRYEQYN.

This clonotype was picked up many times. The chain is built from TRBV25-1 and TRBJ2-7, with D possibly being TRBD1 (6 bases). In germline, CDR1 is MGHDK, CDR2 SYGVNS. The CDR3 is 14 amino acids. The V and J ends lost 6 bases and 1 base respectively, with 13 bases between them. The CDR3 DNA sequence: TGTGCCAGCAGGGGGGTAGGGGGATCCTACGAGCAGTACTTC. Protein sequence: CASRGVGGSYEQYF.

This clonotype was counted many times. This chain links TRBV4-2 with TRBJ1-2; no firm D call. The germline V and J ends were trimmed by 0 bases and 4 bases, with 18 bases remaining between them. Per the germline V gene, CDR1 is LGHNA and CDR2 is YNFKEQ. This CDR3 is built from 17 residues. As DNA, the CDR3 is TGTGCCAGCAGCCAAGATGGCCAAGAGACGGATATCTATGGCTACACCTTC. It specifies CASSQDGQETDIYGYTF.